One sample yielded the 7 T cell receptor beta chains listed below, sequenced in a study of T-cell memory formation after mild COVID-19 (dated by TCRdb to 2020 to 2022). Library method: 5' RACE. TCRdb lists the instrument as Illumina NovaSeq 6000. TCRdb trimmed public reads at Q25 via fastp, called clones via MiXCR and kept in-frame beta chains. Each CDR3 protein appears once, grouped with its most common genes and DNA. Present in this sample are 250,000 to 300,000 distinct CDR3 sequences, around 15% of which were seen just once. The ten largest clones take up approximately 25% of the sample. The sample consisted of PBMCs or a T cell subset sorted from them (not recorded which). Receptors were obtained from a man younger than 35 who had mild COVID-19 (a few samples of this study predate the infection). The sample titles of this study are shuffled in the database, so cell type and time point are left out; the donor was told from shared clones.

J is TRBJ1-2 and V is TRBV28; 8 positions agree with TRBD1. With V trimmed by 5 bases and J by 8 bases, 10 bases remained unmatched. Germline V CDR1 and CDR2: MDHEN, SYDVKM. This CDR3 contains 14 residues. The CDR3 region has the DNA TGTGCCAGCAGTACCTTAGGACAGGGACGAGGCTACACCTTC. It specifies CASSTLGQGRGYTF.

This clonotype turned up a few times. J is TRBJ2-1 and V is TRBV7-3; 7 bases match TRBD2. Losses at the gene ends were 5 bases for V and 5 bases for J; bases not matched to a gene: 6. CDR1 is SGHTA, CDR2 FQGTGA, per germline. This CDR3 spans 14 amino acids. The CDR3 DNA follows: TGTGCCAGCAGCCCCGGTGGGGGGGACAATGAGCAGTTCTTC. It translates to CASSPGGGDNEQFF.

The genes are TRBV5-1 and TRBJ1-2; D gene ambiguous. The CDR3 extends over 15 amino acids. The germline V gene encodes CDR1 SGHRS and CDR2 YFSETQ. V was shortened by 0 bases and J by 4 bases, with 13 bases between the two germline ends. CDR3 bases: TGCGCCAGCAGCTTGGCCGAGCTGGGAGGCTATGGCTACACCTTC. Translated: CASSLAELGGYGYTF.

This clonotype was counted many times. J is TRBJ2-7 and V is TRBV6-2 or TRBV6-3; D tentatively reads TRBD1 or TRBD2 (5 bases each). Trimming took 4 bases from V and 4 from J, leaving 8 bases between them. The CDR3 has 12 amino acids. The germline V gene has CDR1 MNHEY and CDR2 SVGEGT. The CDR3 nucleotides read TGTGCCAGCAGTTGGGACGGGTACGAGCAGTACGTC. As protein: CASSWDGYEQYV.

This clonotype came up many times. The chain uses TRBV5-1 and TRBJ1-1, with D maybe TRBD1 (5 bases). CDR1 SGHRS and CDR2 YFSETQ come from the germline V gene. The CDR3 is 14 residues long. V lost 5 bases and J lost 4, with 15 bases in between. CDR3 bases: TGCGCCAGCAGGATAGCCGGGACGGGCACTGAAGCTTTCTTT. Its protein product is CASRIAGTGTEAFF. Full variable domain (rest looked up from reference TRBV5-1 and TRBJ1-1): KAGVTQTPRYLIKTRGQQVTLSCSPISGHRSVSWYQQTPGQGLQFLFEYFSETQRNKGNFPGRFSGRQFSNSRSEMNVSTLELGDSALYLCASRIAGTGTEAFFGQGTRLTVV.

This clonotype has a handful of counts. The rearrangement links TRBV6-4 to TRBJ2-3; weak D call: TRBD2 (5 bases). CDR3 length: 16 residues. Germline V gives CDR1 MRHNA, CDR2 SNTAGT. The V and J ends lost 6 bases and 0 bases respectively, with 16 bases between them. CDR3 DNA sequence: TGTGCCAGCAGCCTAGGCGAGGGTACGAGCACAGATACGCAGTATTTT. Translation gives CASSLGEGTSTDTQYF.

This chain connects TRBV5-4 to TRBJ1-1; D gene unclear. Germline-derived CDR1 and CDR2 are SGHNT and YYREEE (reference sequence). The CDR3 covers 12 residues. Between the trimmed V and J ends, which lost 2 bases and 5 bases, there was a span of 7 bases. For the CDR3, the DNA is TGTGCCAGCAGCTTTGATAGTACTGAAGCTTTCTTT. It encodes CASSFDSTEAFF.